This T cell receptor beta chain came from a study of cytomegalovirus exposure and HLA in healthy donors. On the study more broadly: The same platform was used for the 90 to 150 validation repertoires as for the roughly 660 first-cohort repertoires, as reported in a later analysis. Study findings and constraints: Reported performance of the classifier showed diagnosis of cytomegalovirus status with high specificity and sensitivity. Listed as cytomegalovirus-associated were 150 to 200 TCR beta chains.

This clone was seen just once. What it binds is unknown. The CDR3 extends over 15 amino acids. The V gene end was trimmed by 3 bases and the J gene end by 4 bases; junction bases not matched to a gene: 7. The germline gives CDR1 SGDLS, CDR2 YYNGEE. Libraries were prepared by immunoSEQ multiplex PCR; TCRdb keeps only in-frame clonotypes and omits some of them. The sample includes 60,000 to 65,000 clones, 85% to 95% of them seen just once. V usage is TRBV9 and J usage is TRBJ2-7; TRBD1 matches at 10 bases. Material for sequencing was PBMCs. This clonotype originated in a woman younger than 35 in good health and CMV-seropositive. Here the CDR3 DNA reads TGTGCCAGCAGCGCACGGGACAGGGGTGTATACGAGCAGTACTTC. Translating it yields CASSARDRGVYEQYF.